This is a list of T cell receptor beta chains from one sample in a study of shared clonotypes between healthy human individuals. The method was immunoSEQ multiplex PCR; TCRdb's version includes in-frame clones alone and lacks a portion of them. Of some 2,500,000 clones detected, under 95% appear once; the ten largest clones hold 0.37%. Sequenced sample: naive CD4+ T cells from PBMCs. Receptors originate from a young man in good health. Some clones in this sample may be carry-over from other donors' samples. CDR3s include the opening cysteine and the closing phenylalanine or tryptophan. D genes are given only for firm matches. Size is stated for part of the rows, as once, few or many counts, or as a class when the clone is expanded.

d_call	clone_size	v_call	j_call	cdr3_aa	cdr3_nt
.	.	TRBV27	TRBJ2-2	CASTWGYNTGELFF	TGTGCCAGCACATGGGGATACAACACCGGGGAGCTGTTTTTT
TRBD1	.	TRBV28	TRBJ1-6	CASSSLGQGDNSPLHF	TGTGCCAGCAGTTCCCTCGGACAGGGCGACAATTCACCCCTCCACTTT
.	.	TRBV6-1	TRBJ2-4	CASSEVQKGDIQYF	TGTGCCAGCAGTGAGGTCCAAAAGGGGGACATTCAGTACTTC
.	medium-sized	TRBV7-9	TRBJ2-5	CASSFDAGRSRETQYF	TGTGCCAGCAGCTTCGATGCGGGAAGGAGTAGAGAGACCCAGTACTTC
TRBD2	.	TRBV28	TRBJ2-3	CASSPSLAGIGADTQYF	TGTGCCAGCAGTCCATCCTTAGCGGGGATAGGGGCAGATACGCAGTATTTT
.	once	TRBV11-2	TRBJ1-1	CASSLKLGWVAFF	TGTGCCAGCAGCTTAAAGTTGGGCTGGGTAGCTTTCTTT
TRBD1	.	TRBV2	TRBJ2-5	CASTGTGGEETQYF	TGTGCCAGCACTGGGACAGGGGGAGAAGAGACCCAGTACTTC
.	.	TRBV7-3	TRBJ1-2	CASSSLQGSGYTF	TGTGCCAGCAGCTCACTGCAAGGCTCTGGCTACACCTTC
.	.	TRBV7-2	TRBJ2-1	CASNLPGRTWEQFF	TGTGCCAGCAATCTGCCGGGACGGACATGGGAGCAGTTCTTC
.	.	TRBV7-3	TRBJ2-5	CASSFEGGLQETQYF	TGTGCCAGCAGCTTCGAGGGGGGGCTGCAAGAGACCCAGTACTTC
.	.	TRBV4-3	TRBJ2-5	CASSQEGGETQYF	TGCGCCAGCAGCCAAGAGGGCGGGGAGACCCAGTACTTC
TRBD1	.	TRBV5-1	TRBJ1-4	CASSDGQGGEKLFF	TGCGCCAGCAGCGACGGACAGGGGGGTGAAAAACTGTTTTTT
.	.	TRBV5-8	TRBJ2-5	CASSLGAENLETQYF	TGTGCCAGCAGCTTAGGGGCGGAGAACCTAGAGACCCAGTACTTC
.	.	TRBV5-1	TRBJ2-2	CASSLGMFGRRELFF	TGCGCCAGCAGCTTGGGAATGTTCGGAAGGCGGGAGCTGTTTTTT
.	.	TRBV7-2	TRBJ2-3	CASSYNLAPMDTQYF	TGTGCCAGCAGCTACAATCTAGCCCCGATGGATACGCAGTATTTT
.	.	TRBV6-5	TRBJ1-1	CASSSPSLGPDTEAFF	TGTGCCAGCAGTTCTCCGTCTTTGGGGCCGGACACTGAAGCTTTCTTT
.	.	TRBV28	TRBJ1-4	CASSQGPEKLFF	TGTGCCAGCAGTCAAGGGCCCGAAAAACTGTTTTTT
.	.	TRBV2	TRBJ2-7	CASLRVRREQYF	TGTGCCAGCCTCCGCGTCCGTCGGGAGCAGTACTTC
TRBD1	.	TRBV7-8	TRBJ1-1	CASSSQTGQINTEAFF	TGTGCCAGCAGCTCACAGACGGGACAGATAAACACTGAAGCTTTCTTT
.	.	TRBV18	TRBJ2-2	CASSPQPRAGELFF	TGTGCCAGCTCACCACAACCGAGGGCCGGGGAGCTGTTTTTT
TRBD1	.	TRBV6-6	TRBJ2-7	CASGPSRDRGLEQYF	TGTGCCAGCGGACCCTCCCGGGACAGGGGTCTGGAGCAGTACTTC
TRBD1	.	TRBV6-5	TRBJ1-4	CASSRGQGSEKLFF	TGTGCCAGCAGTAGGGGACAGGGGAGCGAAAAACTGTTTTTT
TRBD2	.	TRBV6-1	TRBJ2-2	CASGGLAGEEGELFF	TGTGCCAGCGGGGGACTAGCGGGAGAAGAAGGGGAGCTGTTTTTT
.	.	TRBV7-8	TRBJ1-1	CASSSHQRETEAFF	TGTGCCAGCAGCTCCCATCAAAGGGAGACTGAAGCTTTCTTT
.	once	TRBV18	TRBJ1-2	CASSVQGYGYTF	TGCGCCAGCTCCGTACAGGGCTATGGCTACACCTTC
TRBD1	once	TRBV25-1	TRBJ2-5	CASSVSGQGKWETQYF	TGTGCCAGCAGTGTATCGGGACAGGGCAAGTGGGAGACCCAGTACTTC
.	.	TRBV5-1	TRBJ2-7	CASSLMGGDYEQYF	TGCGCCAGCAGCTTAATGGGCGGTGACTACGAGCAGTACTTC
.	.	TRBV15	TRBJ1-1	CATSGRGTWNTEAFF	TGTGCCACCAGCGGGAGGGGGACTTGGAACACTGAAGCTTTCTTT
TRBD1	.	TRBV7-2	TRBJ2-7	CASSLETGVGLEQYF	TGTGCCAGCAGCTTAGAAACAGGGGTTGGACTCGAGCAGTACTTC
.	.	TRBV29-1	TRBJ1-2	CSVEIRDGLGYGYTF	TGCAGCGTTGAAATCAGGGACGGACTCGGCTATGGCTACACCTTC
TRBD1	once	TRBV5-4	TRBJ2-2	CASSPSGGAGFGELFF	TGTGCCAGCAGCCCTTCAGGGGGCGCGGGATTCGGGGAGCTGTTTTTT
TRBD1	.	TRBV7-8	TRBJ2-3	CASSRTGNTDTQYF	TGTGCCAGCAGCCGGACAGGGAACACAGATACGCAGTATTTT
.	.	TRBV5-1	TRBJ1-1	CASSLGSGMNTEAFF	TGCGCCAGCAGCTTGGGGTCGGGGATGAACACTGAAGCTTTCTTT
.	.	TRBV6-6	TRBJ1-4	CASSYSMDKPEKLFF	TGTGCCAGCAGTTACTCGATGGACAAGCCCGAAAAACTGTTTTTT
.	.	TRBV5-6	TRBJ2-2	CASSLEGTGELFF	TGTGCCAGCAGCCTGGAGGGGACTGGGGAGCTGTTTTTT
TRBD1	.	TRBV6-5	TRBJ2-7	CASSRTGSLEQYF	TGTGCCAGCAGTAGGACAGGGTCTTTGGAGCAGTACTTC
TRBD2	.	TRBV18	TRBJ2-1	CASSPGLAVEQFF	TGTGCCAGCTCCCCGGGACTAGCAGTCGAGCAGTTCTTC
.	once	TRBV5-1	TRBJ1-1	CASSKKGIGAGGTEAFF	TGCGCCAGCAGCAAGAAGGGTATAGGGGCTGGTGGCACTGAAGCTTTCTTT
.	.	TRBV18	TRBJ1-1	CASSPNPTGTEAFF	TGTGCCAGCTCACCAAACCCGACGGGCACTGAAGCTTTCTTT
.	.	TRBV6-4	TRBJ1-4	CASSSKRGKNEKLFF	TGTGCCAGCAGTTCCAAGCGGGGGAAGAATGAAAAACTGTTTTTT
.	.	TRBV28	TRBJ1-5	CASSKDPNQPQHF	TGTGCCAGCAGTAAGGACCCCAATCAGCCCCAGCATTTT
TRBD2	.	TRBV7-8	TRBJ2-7	CASSLFPGLVSYEQYF	TGTGCCAGCAGCTTATTTCCGGGACTAGTATCGTACGAGCAGTACTTC
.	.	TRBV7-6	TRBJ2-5	CASSLVLRETQYF	TGTGCCAGCAGCTTAGTGCTACGAGAGACCCAGTACTTC
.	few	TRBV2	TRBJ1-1	CASSDEGNTEAFF	TGTGCCAGCAGTGACGAAGGGAACACTGAAGCTTTCTTT
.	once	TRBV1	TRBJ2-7	CTSSQAPGPIAYEQYF	TGCACCAGCAGCCAAGCTCCGGGCCCAATAGCCTACGAGCAGTACTTC
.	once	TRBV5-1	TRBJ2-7	CASSPEAYFTYEQYF	TGCGCCAGCAGCCCAGAGGCCTACTTTACCTACGAGCAGTACTTC
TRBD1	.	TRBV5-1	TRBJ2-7	CASSLGGQASYEQYF	TGCGCCAGCAGCTTGGGGGGACAGGCCTCCTACGAGCAGTACTTC
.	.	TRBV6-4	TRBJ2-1	CASSDEHYNEQFF	TGTGCCAGCAGTGACGAACACTACAATGAGCAGTTCTTC
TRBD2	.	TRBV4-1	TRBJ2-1	CASSQWAGEIQFF	TGCGCCAGCAGCCAATGGGCGGGGGAGATTCAGTTCTTC
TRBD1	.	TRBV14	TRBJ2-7	CASSLYGTGTYEQYF	TGTGCCAGCAGCCTGTACGGGACAGGGACGTACGAGCAGTACTTC
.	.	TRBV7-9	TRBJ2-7	CASSFPTDGSTYEQYF	TGTGCCAGCAGCTTCCCGACCGACGGCTCTACCTACGAGCAGTACTTC
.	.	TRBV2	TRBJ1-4	CASSVFGPINEKLFF	TGTGCCAGCAGTGTGTTTGGTCCCATCAATGAAAAACTGTTTTTT
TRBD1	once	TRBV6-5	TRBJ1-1	CASTQGTGVDTEAFF	TGTGCCAGCACCCAGGGGACAGGGGTGGACACTGAAGCTTTCTTT
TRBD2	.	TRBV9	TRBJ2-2	CASSVPSGNSGELFF	TGTGCCAGCAGCGTTCCTAGCGGGAATTCCGGGGAGCTGTTTTTT
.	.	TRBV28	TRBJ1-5	CASSLRGLGQLNQPQHF	TGTGCCAGCAGTTTACGCGGGTTGGGACAACTAAATCAGCCCCAGCATTTT
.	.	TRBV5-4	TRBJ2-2	CASSFIGTNTGELFF	TGTGCCAGCAGCTTTATCGGGACAAACACCGGGGAGCTGTTTTTT
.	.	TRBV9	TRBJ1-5	CASSVGSGSNQPQHF	TGTGCCAGCAGCGTAGGTTCAGGGAGTAATCAGCCCCAGCATTTT
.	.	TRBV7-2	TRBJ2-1	CASSPGSGTSSYNEQFF	TGTGCCAGCAGCCCAGGCAGCGGAACAAGCTCCTACAATGAGCAGTTCTTC
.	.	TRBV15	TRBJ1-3	CATRGTIYF	TGTGCCACCAGGGGCACCATATATTTT